The 26 T cell receptor beta chains in this list originate from one sample, sequenced in a study of neurological immune-mediated disorders. TCRdb redid the calling of the 5' RACE reads with MiXCR, one entry per CDR3 protein. The sample holds about 74,000 distinct CDR3 sequences, roughly 5.6% seen once. The sample taken for sequencing was PBMCs. These receptor sequences come from a man younger than 30 with multiple sclerosis.

At least ten counts were recorded for this clonotype. Written as DNA, the CDR3 is TGCGCCAGCAGCGGGGGAAGGTACTTC. This translates into CASSGGRYF. V usage is TRBV5-1 and J usage is TRBJ2-4; tentatively, D is TRBD1 or TRBD2 (5 bases each). The V end lost 4 bases, the J end lost 15 bases, and 8 bases lay between the germline ends. This CDR3 is built from 9 residues. Looked up from germline, CDR1 is SGHRS and CDR2 is YFSETQ.

This clonotype was observed at least ten times. The gene calls are TRBV20-1 and TRBJ1-5; no reliable D call. Trimming pared 2 bases from V and 15 bases from J, leaving 17 bases between. The germline gives CDR1 DFQATT, CDR2 SNEGSKA (reference sequence). This CDR3 contains 12 residues. This CDR3 reads CSARHSGGVAHF. The CDR3 DNA sequence: TGCAGTGCTAGACACTCAGGAGGAGTGGCGCATTTT.

This clonotype was counted a few times. A much larger clone differs by one base, so this may be a read error. V usage is TRBV7-3 and J usage is TRBJ2-7; a weak D match, TRBD2 (5 bases). Germline V gives CDR1 SGHTA, CDR2 FQGTGA. V lost 1 base, J lost 6 bases, and 10 bases lay in between. The length of the CDR3 is 13 residues. CDR3: CASSLKTGSEQYF. CDR3 sequence (DNA): TGTGCCAGCAGCTTAAAGACGGGGAGCGAGCAGTACTTC.

This clonotype was seen many times. Mismatch with germline at one junction end may stem from a read error. The chain couples TRBV6-5 to TRBJ1-6; possibly TRBD1 for D (6 bases). The CDR3 totals 15 residues. From germline, CDR1 is MNHEY and CDR2 SVGAGI. CDR3: CASRGQSSYNSPLNF. The CDR3 DNA is TGTGCCAGCAGAGGACAGAGCTCCTATAATTCACCCCTCAACTTT.

Ten or more counts support this clonotype. The chain is built from TRBV5-1 and TRBJ1-6; D ambiguous. V was trimmed by 7 bases and J by 1 base, leaving 12 bases between them. The CDR3 has 15 residues. CDR1 and CDR2 from the germline V gene are SGHRS and YFSETQ. CDR3 nucleotides: TGCGCCAGCGCCCCTAGGAAATCCTATAATTCACCCCTCCACTTT. This encodes CASAPRKSYNSPLHF.

This clonotype was picked up many times. This sequence joins TRBV10-3 and TRBJ1-3, with a possible D match to TRBD1 (6 bases). This CDR3 spans 14 amino acids. The V gene lost 4 bases and the J gene lost 2 bases, with 9 bases spanning the gap. Per the germline V gene, CDR1 is ENHRY and CDR2 is SYGVKD. In DNA form, the CDR3 reads TGTGCCATCAGTGTGGGGGCCGCTGGAAACACCATATATTTT. Its protein product is CAISVGAAGNTIYF.

This clonotype occurred many times. The chain has TRBV5-6 and TRBJ1-5; 7 bases align to TRBD1. CDR1 and CDR2 from the germline V gene are SGHDT and YYEEEE. This CDR3 is 15 amino acids long. The ends lost 7 bases at V and 5 bases at J; junction bases unmatched: 12. CDR3 DNA: TGTGCCAGCGGTCGACAGGGAGGGTTGGATCAGCCCCAGCATTTT. Residues: CASGRQGGLDQPQHF.

In its sample, this clonotype was seen many times. This rearrangement joins TRBV12-3 or TRBV12-4 to TRBJ1-2, with D uncertain. The CDR3 sequence is 15 residues long. V was cut by 5 bases and J by 6 bases, with 19 bases left in between. The CDR3 sequence is CASSTRGGFNDGYTF. Written as DNA, the CDR3 is TGTGCCAGCAGTACCCGGGGAGGGTTTAATGATGGCTACACCTTC.

This clonotype occurred many times. The CDR3 DNA reads as TGCGCCAGCAGCTTGGCACCCGCACGGACTAGCGGGGACTCCTCCTACGAGCAGTACTTC. Its translation: CASSLAPARTSGDSSYEQYF. The V call is TRBV5-1, the J call TRBJ2-7; TRBD2 matches 12 bases. CDR1 and CDR2 (germline): SGHRS, YFSETQ. The V and J ends lost 0 bases and 0 bases, in that order; junction bases with no gene match: 13. The CDR3 contains 20 residues.

The sample holds many counts of this clonotype. V usage is TRBV10-3 and J usage is TRBJ2-2; 9 bases fit TRBD1. The J segment lost 6 bases and the V segment lost 9 bases, leaving 8 bases of the junction unmatched. The CDR3 has 14 residues. Germline CDR1 reads ENHRY; CDR2 reads SYGVKD. The CDR3 nucleotides are TGTGCCATTGGGACAGGGAGGTCGGCCGGGGAGCTGTTTTTT. It yields the protein CAIGTGRSAGELFF.

At least ten counts were recorded for this clonotype. The chain links TRBV28 to TRBJ2-2, with 9 bases lining up with TRBD1. V was pared by 6 bases and J by 3 bases, with 14 bases of the junction left unmatched. The germline CDR1 and CDR2 sequences are MDHEN and SYDVKM. There are 18 residues in the CDR3. The CDR3 reads CASRPPRDRGWDTGELFF. CDR3 in DNA: TGTGCCAGCAGACCCCCCCGTGACAGGGGGTGGGACACCGGGGAGCTGTTTTTT. The entire variable domain, with the rest obtained from reference TRBV28 and TRBJ2-2, is as follows: DVKVTQSSRYLVKRTGEKVFLECVQDMDHENMFWYRQDPGLGLRLIYFSYDVKMKEKGDIPEGYSVSREKKERFSLILESASTNQTSMYLCASRPPRDRGWDTGELFFGEGSRLTVL.

In this sample, this clonotype turned up many times. CDR3 coding DNA: TGTGCCAGCAGCTTAGCGACCTGGCCAGATACGCAGTATTTT. This translates into CASSLATWPDTQYF. V and J are TRBV7-2 and TRBJ2-3; D gene ambiguous. Deletions cut 0 bases from V and 4 bases from J, with 8 bases between. Germline assignment: CDR1 SGHTA and CDR2 FQGNSA. This CDR3 has 14 residues.

In its sample, this clonotype was seen many times. V and J are TRBV5-1 and TRBJ2-3; 9 nucleotides match TRBD2. CDR3 length equals 15 residues. Germline lookup yields CDR1 SGHRS and CDR2 YFSETQ. V gave up 2 bases and J gave up 5 bases; unmatched junction bases: 6. CDR3 loop: CASSFLAGREDTQYF. CDR3 DNA: TGCGCCAGCAGCTTTCTAGCGGGGAGGGAAGATACGCAGTATTTT.

There are many counts of this clonotype. This sequence joins TRBV7-9 and TRBJ1-1; D may be TRBD1 (6 bases). The CDR3 is 14 residues long. Germline values: CDR1 SEHNR, CDR2 FQNEAQ (reference sequence). Deletions cut 6 bases from V and 4 bases from J, with 15 bases between. The CDR3 bases are TGTGCCAGCAGTCCCCCCGACAGGACCACTGAAGCTTTCTTT. Its translation: CASSPPDRTTEAFF. The entire variable domain, with the rest obtained from reference TRBV7-9 and TRBJ1-1, is as follows: DTGVSQNPRHKITKRGQNVTFRCDPISEHNRLYWYRQTLGQGPEFLTYFQNEAQLEKSRLLSDRFSAERPKGSFSTLEIQRTEQGDSAMYLCASSPPDRTTEAFFGQGTRLTVV.

This clonotype was seen at least ten times. This chain joins TRBV7-6 and TRBJ1-1; TRBD1 aligns across 7 bases. After removal of 5 bases from V and 4 bases from J, the junction contained 10 bases not matched to a gene. The CDR3 runs 15 residues. Germline assignment: CDR1 SGHVS and CDR2 FNYEAQ. DNA of the CDR3: TGTGCCAGCAGCACCACACAGGGGAAGGGCACTGAAGCTTTCTTT. It codes for CASSTTQGKGTEAFF.

This clonotype was recorded at least ten times. The V gene is TRBV5-1, the J gene TRBJ1-2; 9 bases match TRBD1. The CDR3 length is 14 residues. V gave up 4 bases and J gave up 7 bases; unmatched junction bases: 8. The V gene's germline CDR1 is SGHRS and CDR2 YFSETQ. CDR3 DNA sequence: TGCGCCAGCAGCGACGACAGGGGGATAGGTGGCTACACCTTC. This sequence encodes CASSDDRGIGGYTF.

This clonotype was seen ten or more times. The genes are TRBV20-1 and TRBJ2-2; D might be TRBD1 (6 bases). The CDR3 has 15 residues. V lost 0 bases to trimming and J lost 5 bases, with 13 bases between them. Germline V gene data show CDR1 as DFQATT and CDR2 as SNEGSKA (reference sequence). The CDR3 protein is CSARDGGGRTGELFF. The CDR3 region has the DNA TGCAGTGCTAGAGACGGTGGGGGCCGGACCGGGGAGCTGTTTTTT.

Ten or more counts support this clonotype. The chain recombines TRBV5-6 with TRBJ2-3, with D possibly TRBD2 on 6 matching bases. The germline V gene encodes CDR1 SGHDT and CDR2 YYEEEE. The V and J ends lost 3 bases and 5 bases respectively, with 19 bases between them. The CDR3 spans 16 residues. The CDR3 nucleotides read TGTGCCAGCAGCTCCCGGGCCAATCCGGAGGGAGATACGCAGTATTTT. It specifies CASSSRANPEGDTQYF.

Ten or more counts support this clonotype. The chain joins TRBV7-8 to TRBJ1-1; D is undetermined. Germline assignment: CDR1 SGHVS and CDR2 FQNEAQ. The CDR3 covers 14 residues. With 4 bases removed from V and 4 bases from J, the gap between germline ends came to 13 bases. The CDR3 DNA follows: TGTGCCAGCAGCTCCGCCTCATCCGGCACTGAAGCTTTCTTT. It specifies CASSSASSGTEAFF.

This clonotype has a count of ten or more. The CDR3 coding sequence is TGTGCCAGTCGGACTAGCGGACCGAACACCGGGGAGCTGTTTTTT. Translating it yields CASRTSGPNTGELFF. This chain links TRBV2 with TRBJ2-2, with TRBD2 matching over 10 bases. CDR1 and CDR2 from the germline V gene are SNHLY and FYNNEI. The trim removed 9 bases at V and 0 bases at J, leaving 4 bases unmatched. This CDR3 is 15 amino acids long. Looking up the rest from reference TRBV2 and TRBJ2-2 gives the full variable domain: EPEVTQTPSHQVTQMGQEVILRCVPISNHLYFYWYRQILGQKVEFLVSFYNNEISEKSEIFDDQFSVERPDGSNFTLKIRSTKLEDSAMYFCASRTSGPNTGELFFGEGSRLTVL.

This clonotype was seen many times. V is TRBV30 and J is TRBJ1-5; D call uncertain. Trimming took off 5 bases at V and 2 bases at J, with 13 bases between the two ends. Germline-derived CDR1 and CDR2 are GTSNPN and SVGIG (reference sequence). The CDR3 has 14 residues. The CDR3 DNA reads TGTGCCTGGGACCCGTTGTTCGGCAATCAGCCCCAGCATTTT. Translating gives CAWDPLFGNQPQHF.

Ten or more counts support this clonotype. V gene TRBV20-1 combines with J gene TRBJ1-5; D gene unclear. The CDR3 runs to 12 residues. The V end was cut by 3 bases, the J end by 11 bases, with 14 bases between. Germline CDR1 DFQATT, CDR2 SNEGSKA (reference sequence). CDR3 loop: CSARSGFRAQHF. Written as DNA, the CDR3 is TGCAGTGCTAGGTCAGGATTTCGGGCCCAGCATTTT.

This clonotype was counted many times. The rearrangement joins TRBV12-3 or TRBV12-4 to TRBJ1-2, with D possibly TRBD1 on 5 matching bases. This CDR3 spans 14 amino acids. V lost 3 bases, J lost 4 bases, and 12 bases lay in between. The CDR3 spells CASSFKGRIYGYTF. The CDR3 DNA is TGTGCCAGCAGTTTTAAGGGGCGGATCTATGGCTACACCTTC.

This clonotype was seen ten or more times. V is TRBV6-6 and J is TRBJ2-3, with D perhaps matching TRBD2 (5 bases). This CDR3 region has 13 residues. V gave up 6 bases and J gave up 2 bases, with 9 bases separating them. CDR1 and CDR2 from the germline V gene are MNHNY and SVGAGI (reference sequence). For the CDR3, the DNA is TGTGCCAGCAGGGCGGGCCTCACAGATACGCAGTATTTT. It encodes CASRAGLTDTQYF.

CDR3 DNA: TGTGCCAGCAGCCCCTCGAGAGCGAACACTGAAGCTTTCTTT. Its protein product is CASSPSRANTEAFF. The V and J genes are TRBV7-2 and TRBJ1-1, with D unresolved. Germline lookup yields CDR1 SGHTA and CDR2 FQGNSA. This CDR3 contains 14 residues. Trimming removed 5 bases at V and 1 base at J, with 11 bases between.

This clonotype was recorded at least ten times. The CDR3: CASSQGWTEPGTGELFF. In DNA, the CDR3 is TGTGCCAGCAGCCAAGGTTGGACTGAACCAGGGACCGGGGAGCTGTTTTTT. The chain has TRBV3-1 and TRBJ2-2; D is perhaps TRBD1 or TRBD2 (5 bases each). The CDR3 spans 17 residues. V lost 1 base and J lost 5, with 17 bases in between. Germline values: CDR1 LGHDT, CDR2 YNNKEL (reference sequence).